This TCR beta chain was found in a study of T-cell reconstitution after alpha-beta-depleted transplantation in children (dated by TCRdb to about 2016). About the study as a whole: Using TCR repertoire profiling, the study followed T-cell immune reconstitution in a quantitative way in children after TCRalphabeta/CD19-depleted allogeneic hematopoietic cell transplantation.

This clonotype was observed a few times. What this receptor recognizes is not known. No per-base quality is available; no much larger clone lies one base away. Sequences DFQATT (CDR1) and SNEGSKA (CDR2) are obtained from the germline V gene (reference sequence). The CDR3 numbers 14 residues from cysteine through phenylalanine. The retained sequence is limited to the CDR3, 42 bases, with the frame set at the first base. V is trimmed back by 6 bases and J by 8 bases, and the junction contains 13 bases that no gene match accounts for. The sample's treatment or condition label is to be understood as: allogeneic hematopoietic cell transplantation with graft depleted of TCRalphabeta T cells and CD19 B cells. The transplant recipients were children given TCRalphabeta/CD19-depleted allogeneic hematopoietic cell grafts. Libraries were prepared through PCR. Data came from an Illumina HiSeq 2500. TCR libraries were prepared with molecular barcoding, using unique molecular identifiers to normalize TCRbeta repertoire quantification. Clones were called with MiXCR by TCRdb after fastp trimmed the public reads at Q25, and only in-frame beta chains were retained. Identical CDR3 proteins give one entry, which carries the most common genes and DNA. For this sample the table gives fewer than 750,000 distinct CDR3 sequences, of which about a quarter were detected only once. About 35% of the sample lies in the top ten.

Study-level results and caveats: About two months after transplant, the apparently early recovery of alphabetaT-cell counts reportedly depended on just several hundred clones that had expanded rapidly and came from non-depleted graft cells. Hyperexpanded clone frequencies declined over subsequent months; after one year, T-cell counts and TCRbeta diversity were mostly attributed to newly produced T cells. In some patients, high TCRbeta diversity at day 60 was attributed to recipient T cells and intrathymic progenitors that had survived conditioning.

The sample was PBMCs, taken before TCRalphabeta/CD19-depleted stem cell transplant. The clonotype originates from a boy under three years old with Wiskott-Aldrich syndrome, due to receive a stem cell transplant. The V and J genes are TRBV20-1 and TRBJ2-1, and 7 junction bases match TRBD1. The sequenced DNA: TGCAGTGCCAGGGGGACGGGCCGCGTTCATGAGCAGTTCTTC. Its protein reads: CSARGTGRVHEQFF.